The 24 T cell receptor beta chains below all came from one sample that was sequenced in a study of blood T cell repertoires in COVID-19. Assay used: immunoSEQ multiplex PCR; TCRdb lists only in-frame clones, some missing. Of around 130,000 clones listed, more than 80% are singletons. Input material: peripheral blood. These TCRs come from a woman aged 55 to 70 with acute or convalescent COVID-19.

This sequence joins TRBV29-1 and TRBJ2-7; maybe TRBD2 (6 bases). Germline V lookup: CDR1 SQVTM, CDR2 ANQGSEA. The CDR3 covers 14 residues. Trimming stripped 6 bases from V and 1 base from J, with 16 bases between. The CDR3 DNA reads TGCAGCGTGAACTACTTCGGGGGTTCCTACGAGCAGTACTTC. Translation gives CSVNYFGGSYEQYF.

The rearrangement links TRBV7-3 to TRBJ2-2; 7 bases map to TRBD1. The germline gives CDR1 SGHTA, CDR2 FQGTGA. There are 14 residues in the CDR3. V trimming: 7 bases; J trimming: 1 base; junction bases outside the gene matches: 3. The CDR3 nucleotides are TGTGCCAGCACCCGGACAGGGAACACCGGGGAGCTGTTTTTT. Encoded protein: CASTRTGNTGELFF.

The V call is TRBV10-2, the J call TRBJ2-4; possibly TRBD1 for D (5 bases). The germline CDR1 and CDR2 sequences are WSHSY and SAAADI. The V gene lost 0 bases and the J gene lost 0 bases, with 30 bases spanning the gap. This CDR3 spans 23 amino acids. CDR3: CASSESFNRKTDSRTLAKNIQYF. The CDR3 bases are TGCGCCAGCAGTGAGTCTTTTAACCGCAAGACAGATTCTCGAACCTTAGCCAAAAACATTCAGTACTTC.

This CDR3 reads CASQQGRGTGELFF. CDR3 nucleotides: TGTGCCAGCCAACAGGGCCGGGGCACCGGGGAGCTGTTTTTT. V is TRBV19 and J is TRBJ2-2; D possibly corresponds to TRBD1 (6 bases). Trimming cost V 9 bases and J 4 bases, with 15 bases left between them. This CDR3 spans 14 amino acids. Germline-derived CDR1 and CDR2 are LNHDA and SQIVND (reference sequence).

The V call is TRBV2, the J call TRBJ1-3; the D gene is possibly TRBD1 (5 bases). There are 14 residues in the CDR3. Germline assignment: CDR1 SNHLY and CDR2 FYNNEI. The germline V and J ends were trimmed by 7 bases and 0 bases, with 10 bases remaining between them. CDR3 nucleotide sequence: TGTGCCAGCAAGGCTGACAGCTCTGGAAACACCATATATTTT. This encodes CASKADSSGNTIYF.

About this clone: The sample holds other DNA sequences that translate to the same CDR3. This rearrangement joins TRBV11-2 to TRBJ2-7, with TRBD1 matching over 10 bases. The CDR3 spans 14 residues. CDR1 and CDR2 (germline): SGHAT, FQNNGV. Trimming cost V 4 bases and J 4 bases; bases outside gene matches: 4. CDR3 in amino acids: CASSWGDRGYEQYV. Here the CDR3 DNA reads TGTGCCAGCAGCTGGGGGGACAGGGGTTACGAGCAGTACGTC.

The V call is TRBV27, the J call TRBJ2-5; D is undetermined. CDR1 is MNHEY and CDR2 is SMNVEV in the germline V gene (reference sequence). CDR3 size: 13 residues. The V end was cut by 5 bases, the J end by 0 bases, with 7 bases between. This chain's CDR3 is CASSDWHQETQYF. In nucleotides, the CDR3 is TGTGCCAGCAGTGACTGGCACCAAGAGACCCAGTACTTC.

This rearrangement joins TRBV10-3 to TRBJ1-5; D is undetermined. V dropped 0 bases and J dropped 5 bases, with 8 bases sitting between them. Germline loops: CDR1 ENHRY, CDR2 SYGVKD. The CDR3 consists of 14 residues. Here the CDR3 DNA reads TGTGCCATCAGTGAGTCTGGAGGGCATCAGCCCCAGCATTTT. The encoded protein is CAISESGGHQPQHF.

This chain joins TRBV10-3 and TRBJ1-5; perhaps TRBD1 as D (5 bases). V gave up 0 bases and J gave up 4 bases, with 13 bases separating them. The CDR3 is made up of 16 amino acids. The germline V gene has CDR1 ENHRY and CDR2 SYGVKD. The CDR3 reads CAISESKGAPNQPQHF. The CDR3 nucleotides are TGTGCCATCAGTGAGTCGAAAGGGGCTCCGAATCAGCCCCAGCATTTT.

CDR3 sequence reads: CASSSLGGIDTF. CDR3 nucleotide sequence: TGTGCCAGCAGTTCACTGGGGGGGATCGACACCTTC. The gene calls are TRBV12-3 or TRBV12-4 and TRBJ1-2, with a tentative D call TRBD1 (5 bases). The CDR3 length is 12 residues. V lost 4 bases and J lost 12, with 15 bases in between.

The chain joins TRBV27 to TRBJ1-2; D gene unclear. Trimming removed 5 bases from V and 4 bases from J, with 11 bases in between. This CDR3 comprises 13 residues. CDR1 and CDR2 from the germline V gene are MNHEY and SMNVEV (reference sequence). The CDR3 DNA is TGTGCCAGCAGTCCAAGCCCCTCCTATGGCTACACCTTC. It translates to CASSPSPSYGYTF.

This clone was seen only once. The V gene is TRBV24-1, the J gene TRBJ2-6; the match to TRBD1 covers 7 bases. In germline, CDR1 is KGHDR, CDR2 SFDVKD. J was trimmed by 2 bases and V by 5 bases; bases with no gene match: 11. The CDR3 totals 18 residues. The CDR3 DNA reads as TGTGCCACCAGTGTGGCGGCAGGGGGAACCCCTGGGGCCAACGTCCTGACTTTC. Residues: CATSVAAGGTPGANVLTF.

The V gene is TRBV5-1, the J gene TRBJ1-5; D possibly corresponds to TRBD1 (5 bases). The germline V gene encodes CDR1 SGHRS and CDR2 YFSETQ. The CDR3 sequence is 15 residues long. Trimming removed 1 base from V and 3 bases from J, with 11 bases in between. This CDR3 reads CASSLQGAHNQPQHF. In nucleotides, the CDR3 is TGCGCCAGCAGCTTGCAAGGGGCACACAATCAGCCCCAGCATTTT.

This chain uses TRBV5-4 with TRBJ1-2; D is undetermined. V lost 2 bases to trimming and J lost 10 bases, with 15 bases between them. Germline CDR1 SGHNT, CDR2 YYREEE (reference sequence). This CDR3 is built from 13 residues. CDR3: CASSFRREIDYTF. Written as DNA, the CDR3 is TGTGCCAGCAGCTTTAGAAGGGAGATTGACTACACCTTC.

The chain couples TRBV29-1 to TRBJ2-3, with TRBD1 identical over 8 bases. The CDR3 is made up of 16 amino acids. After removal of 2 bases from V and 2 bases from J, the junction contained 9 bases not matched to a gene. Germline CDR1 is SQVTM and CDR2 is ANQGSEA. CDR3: CSVEIGTGGYTDTQYF. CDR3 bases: TGCAGCGTTGAAATCGGGACAGGAGGGTACACAGATACGCAGTATTTT.

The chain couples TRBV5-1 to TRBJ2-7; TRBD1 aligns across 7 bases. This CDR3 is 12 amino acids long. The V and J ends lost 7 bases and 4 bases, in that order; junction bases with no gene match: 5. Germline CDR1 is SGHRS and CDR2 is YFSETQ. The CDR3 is CASGRGSYEQYF. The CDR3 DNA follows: TGCGCCAGCGGCAGGGGGAGTTACGAGCAGTACTTC.

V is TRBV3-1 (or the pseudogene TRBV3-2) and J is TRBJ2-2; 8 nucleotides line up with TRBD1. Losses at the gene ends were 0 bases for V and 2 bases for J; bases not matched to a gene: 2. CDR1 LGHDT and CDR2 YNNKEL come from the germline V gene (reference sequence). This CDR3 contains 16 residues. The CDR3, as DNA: TGTGCCAGCAGCCAAGAGGGACAGGCCAACACCGGGGAGCTGTTTTTT. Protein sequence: CASSQEGQANTGELFF.

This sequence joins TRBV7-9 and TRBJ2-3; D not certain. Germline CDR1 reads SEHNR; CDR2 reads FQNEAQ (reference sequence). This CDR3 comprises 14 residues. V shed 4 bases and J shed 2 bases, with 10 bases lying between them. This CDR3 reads CASSSSRDTDTQYF. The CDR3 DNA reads TGTGCCAGCAGCTCCTCGAGAGACACAGATACGCAGTATTTT.

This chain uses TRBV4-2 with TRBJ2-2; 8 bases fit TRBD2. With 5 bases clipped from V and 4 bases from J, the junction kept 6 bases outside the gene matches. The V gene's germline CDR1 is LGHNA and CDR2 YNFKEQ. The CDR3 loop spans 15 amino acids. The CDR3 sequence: CASSARTSSTGELFF. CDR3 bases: TGTGCCAGCAGCGCGCGGACTAGCAGCACCGGGGAGCTGTTTTTT.

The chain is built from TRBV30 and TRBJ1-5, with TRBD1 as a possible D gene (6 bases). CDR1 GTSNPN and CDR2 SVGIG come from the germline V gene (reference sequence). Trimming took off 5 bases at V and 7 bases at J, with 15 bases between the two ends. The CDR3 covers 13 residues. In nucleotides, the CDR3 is TGTGCCTGGTCAAAACAGGGAGACCAGCCCCAGCATTTT. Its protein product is CAWSKQGDQPQHF.

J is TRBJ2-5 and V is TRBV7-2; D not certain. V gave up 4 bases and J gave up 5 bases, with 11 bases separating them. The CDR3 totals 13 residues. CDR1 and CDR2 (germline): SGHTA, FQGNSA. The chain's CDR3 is CASSYRSQETQYF. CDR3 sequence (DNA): TGTGCCAGCAGCTATAGGAGTCAGGAGACCCAGTACTTC.

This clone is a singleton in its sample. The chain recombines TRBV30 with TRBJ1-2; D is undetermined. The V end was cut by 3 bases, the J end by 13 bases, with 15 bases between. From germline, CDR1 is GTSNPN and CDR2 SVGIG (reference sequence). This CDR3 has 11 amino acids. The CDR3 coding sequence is TGTGCCTGGAGACTAGCTGGTAGATTCACCTTC. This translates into CAWRLAGRFTF.

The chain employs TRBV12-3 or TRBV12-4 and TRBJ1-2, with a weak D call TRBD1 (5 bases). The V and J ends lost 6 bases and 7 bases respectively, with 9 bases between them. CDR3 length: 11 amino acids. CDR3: CASRLRAGYTF. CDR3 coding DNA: TGTGCCAGCAGACTCAGGGCTGGCTACACCTTC.

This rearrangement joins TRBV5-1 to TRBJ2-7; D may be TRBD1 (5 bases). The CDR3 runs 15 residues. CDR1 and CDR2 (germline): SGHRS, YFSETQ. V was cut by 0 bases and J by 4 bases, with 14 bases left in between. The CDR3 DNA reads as TGCGCCAGCAGCTTGGTGGACAAGCCATCTTACGAGCAGTACTTC. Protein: CASSLVDKPSYEQYF.